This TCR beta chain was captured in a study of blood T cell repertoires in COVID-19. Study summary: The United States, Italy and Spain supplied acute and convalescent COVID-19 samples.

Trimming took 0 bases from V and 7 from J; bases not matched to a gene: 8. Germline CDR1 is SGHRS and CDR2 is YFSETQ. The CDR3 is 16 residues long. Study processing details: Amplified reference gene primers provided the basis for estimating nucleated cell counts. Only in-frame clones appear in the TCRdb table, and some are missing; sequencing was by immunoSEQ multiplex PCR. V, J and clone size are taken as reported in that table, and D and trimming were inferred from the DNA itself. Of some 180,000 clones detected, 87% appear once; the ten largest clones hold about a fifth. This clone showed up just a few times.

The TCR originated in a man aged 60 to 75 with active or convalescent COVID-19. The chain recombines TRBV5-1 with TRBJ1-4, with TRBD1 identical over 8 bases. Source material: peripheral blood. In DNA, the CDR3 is TGCGCCAGCAGCTTGGATTCCTCCGGGACAGGTGAAAAACTGTTTTTT. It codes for CASSLDSSGTGEKLFF.